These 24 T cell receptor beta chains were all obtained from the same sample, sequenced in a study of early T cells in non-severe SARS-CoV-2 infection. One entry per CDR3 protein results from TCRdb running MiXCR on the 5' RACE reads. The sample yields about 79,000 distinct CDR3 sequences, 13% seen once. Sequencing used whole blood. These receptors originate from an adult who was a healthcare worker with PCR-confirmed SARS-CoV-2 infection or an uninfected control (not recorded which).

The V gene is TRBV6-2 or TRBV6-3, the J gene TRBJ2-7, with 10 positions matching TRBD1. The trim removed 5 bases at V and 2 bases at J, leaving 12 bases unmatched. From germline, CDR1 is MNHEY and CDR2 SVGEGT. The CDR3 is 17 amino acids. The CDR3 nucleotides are TGTGCCAGCAGTCGACCCCCCCGGACAGGGGGGCCCTACGAGCAGTACTTC. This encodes CASSRPPRTGGPYEQYF.

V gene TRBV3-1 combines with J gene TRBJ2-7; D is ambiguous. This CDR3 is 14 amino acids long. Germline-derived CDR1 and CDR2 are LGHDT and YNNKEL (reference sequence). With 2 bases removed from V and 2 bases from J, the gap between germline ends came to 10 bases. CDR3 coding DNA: TGTGCCAGCAGCCAATTCGCTATTGCCTACGAGCAGTACTTC. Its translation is CASSQFAIAYEQYF.

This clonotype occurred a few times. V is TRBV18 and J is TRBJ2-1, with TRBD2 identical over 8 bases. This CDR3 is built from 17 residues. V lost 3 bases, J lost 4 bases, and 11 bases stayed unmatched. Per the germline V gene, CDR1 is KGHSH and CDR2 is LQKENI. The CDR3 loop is CASSPLPPSGSYNEQFF. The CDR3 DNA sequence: TGTGCCAGCTCACCCTTACCCCCTAGCGGGTCTTACAATGAGCAGTTCTTC.

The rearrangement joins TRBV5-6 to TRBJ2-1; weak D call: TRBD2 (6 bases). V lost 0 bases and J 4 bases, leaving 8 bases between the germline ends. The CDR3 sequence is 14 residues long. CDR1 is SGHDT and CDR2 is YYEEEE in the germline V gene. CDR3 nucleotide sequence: TGTGCCAGCAGCTTGGTTGGGGGGTACAATGAGCAGTTCTTC. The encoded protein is CASSLVGGYNEQFF. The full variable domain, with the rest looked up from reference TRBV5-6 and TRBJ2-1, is DAGVTQSPTHLIKTRGQQVTLRCSPKSGHDTVSWYQQALGQGPQFIFQYYEEEERQRGNFPDRFSGHQFPNYSSELNVNALLLGDSALYLCASSLVGGYNEQFFGPGTRLTVL.

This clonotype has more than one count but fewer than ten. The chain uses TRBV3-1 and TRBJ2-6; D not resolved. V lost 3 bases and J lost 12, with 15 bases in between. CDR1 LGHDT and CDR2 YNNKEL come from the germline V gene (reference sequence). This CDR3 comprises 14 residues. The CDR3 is CASSHLERAGVLTF. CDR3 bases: TGTGCCAGCAGCCACCTGGAACGTGCTGGCGTCCTGACTTTC.

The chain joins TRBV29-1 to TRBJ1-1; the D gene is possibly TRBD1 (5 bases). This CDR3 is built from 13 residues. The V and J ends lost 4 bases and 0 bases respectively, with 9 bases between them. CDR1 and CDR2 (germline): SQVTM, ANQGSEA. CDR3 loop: CSVAGDLNTEAFF. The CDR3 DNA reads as TGCAGCGTTGCGGGGGACCTGAACACTGAAGCTTTCTTT.

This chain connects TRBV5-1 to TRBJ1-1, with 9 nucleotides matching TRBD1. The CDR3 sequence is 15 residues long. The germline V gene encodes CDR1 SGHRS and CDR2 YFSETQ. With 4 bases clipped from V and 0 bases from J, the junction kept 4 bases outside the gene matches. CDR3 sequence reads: CASSRDRAMNTEAFF. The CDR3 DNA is TGCGCCAGCAGCCGGGACAGGGCTATGAACACTGAAGCTTTCTTT.

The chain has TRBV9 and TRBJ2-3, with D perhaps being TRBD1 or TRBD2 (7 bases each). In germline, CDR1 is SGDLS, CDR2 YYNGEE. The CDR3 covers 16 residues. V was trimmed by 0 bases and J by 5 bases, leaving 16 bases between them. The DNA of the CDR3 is TGTGCCAGCAGCGTAGGCAGGGGGAGGGCCCAAGATACGCAGTATTTT. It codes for CASSVGRGRAQDTQYF.

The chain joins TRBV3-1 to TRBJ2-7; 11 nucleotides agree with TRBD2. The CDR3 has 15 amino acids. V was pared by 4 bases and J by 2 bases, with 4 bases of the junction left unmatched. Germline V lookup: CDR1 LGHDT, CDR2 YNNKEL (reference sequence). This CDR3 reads CASSPRLAGPYEQYF. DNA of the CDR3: TGTGCCAGCAGCCCTAGACTAGCGGGGCCCTACGAGCAGTACTTC.

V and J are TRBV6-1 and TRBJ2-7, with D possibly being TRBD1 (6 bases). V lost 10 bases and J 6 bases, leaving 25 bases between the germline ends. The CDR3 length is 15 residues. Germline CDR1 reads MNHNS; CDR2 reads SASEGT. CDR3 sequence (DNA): TGTGCCACCCAACACCCCTCCCCCAGGGGCGGCGAGCAGTACTTC. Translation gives CATQHPSPRGGEQYF.

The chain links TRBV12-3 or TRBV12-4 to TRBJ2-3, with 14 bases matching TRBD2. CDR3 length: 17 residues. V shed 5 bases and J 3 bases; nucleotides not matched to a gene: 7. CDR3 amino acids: CASSVSTSGGATDTQYF. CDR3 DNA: TGTGCCAGCAGTGTATCGACTAGCGGGGGGGCAACAGATACGCAGTATTTT.

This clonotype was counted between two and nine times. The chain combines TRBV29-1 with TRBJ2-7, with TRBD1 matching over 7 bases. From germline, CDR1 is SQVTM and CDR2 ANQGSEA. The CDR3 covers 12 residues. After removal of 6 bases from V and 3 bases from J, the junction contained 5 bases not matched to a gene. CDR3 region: CSVKRQGYEQYF. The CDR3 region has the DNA TGCAGCGTCAAACGACAGGGCTACGAGCAGTACTTC.

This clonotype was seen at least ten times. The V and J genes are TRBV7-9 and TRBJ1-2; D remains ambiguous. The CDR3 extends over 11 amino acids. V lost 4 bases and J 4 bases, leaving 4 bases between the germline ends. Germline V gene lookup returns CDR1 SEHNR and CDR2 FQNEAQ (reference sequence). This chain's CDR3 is CASSSPYGYTF. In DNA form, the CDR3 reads TGTGCCAGCAGCTCCCCCTATGGCTACACCTTC.

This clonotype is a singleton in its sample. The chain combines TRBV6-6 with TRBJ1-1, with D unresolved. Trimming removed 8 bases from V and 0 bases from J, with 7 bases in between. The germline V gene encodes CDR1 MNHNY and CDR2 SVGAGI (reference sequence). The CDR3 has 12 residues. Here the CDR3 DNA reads TGTGCCAGCCTTCGCCTGAACACTGAAGCTTTCTTT. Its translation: CASLRLNTEAFF.

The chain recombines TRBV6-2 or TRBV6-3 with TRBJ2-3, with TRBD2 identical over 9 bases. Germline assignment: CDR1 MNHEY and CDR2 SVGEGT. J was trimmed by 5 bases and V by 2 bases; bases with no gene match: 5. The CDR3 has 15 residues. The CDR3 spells CASSYRRGGEDTQYF. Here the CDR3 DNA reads TGTGCCAGCAGTTACCGGCGGGGGGGCGAAGATACGCAGTATTTT.

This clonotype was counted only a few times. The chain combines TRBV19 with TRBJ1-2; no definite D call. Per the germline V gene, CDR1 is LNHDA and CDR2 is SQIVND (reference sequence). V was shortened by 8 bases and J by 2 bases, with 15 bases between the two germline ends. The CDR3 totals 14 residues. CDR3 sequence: CASRASPSNYGYTF. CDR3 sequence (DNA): TGTGCCAGTCGTGCCAGCCCATCAAACTATGGCTACACCTTC.

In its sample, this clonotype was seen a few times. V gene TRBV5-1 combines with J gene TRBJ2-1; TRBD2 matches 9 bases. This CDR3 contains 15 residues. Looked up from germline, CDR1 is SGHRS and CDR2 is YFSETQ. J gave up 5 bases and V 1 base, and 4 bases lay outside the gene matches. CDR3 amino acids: CASSLYGTSHNEQFF. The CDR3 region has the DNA TGCGCCAGCAGCTTGTACGGGACTAGCCACAATGAGCAGTTCTTC.

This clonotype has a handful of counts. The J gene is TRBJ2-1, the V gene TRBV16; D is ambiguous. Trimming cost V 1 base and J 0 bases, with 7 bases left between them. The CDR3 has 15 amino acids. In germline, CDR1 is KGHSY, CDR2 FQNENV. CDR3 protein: CASSQLASSYNEQFF. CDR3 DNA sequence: TGTGCCAGCAGCCAATTGGCTAGCTCCTACAATGAGCAGTTCTTC.

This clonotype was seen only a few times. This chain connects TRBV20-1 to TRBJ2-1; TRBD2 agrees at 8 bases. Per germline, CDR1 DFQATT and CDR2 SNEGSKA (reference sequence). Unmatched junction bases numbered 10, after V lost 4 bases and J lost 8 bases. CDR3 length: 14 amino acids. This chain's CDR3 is CSATGGANSHEQFF. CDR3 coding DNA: TGCAGTGCTACCGGGGGGGCCAATTCCCATGAGCAGTTCTTC.

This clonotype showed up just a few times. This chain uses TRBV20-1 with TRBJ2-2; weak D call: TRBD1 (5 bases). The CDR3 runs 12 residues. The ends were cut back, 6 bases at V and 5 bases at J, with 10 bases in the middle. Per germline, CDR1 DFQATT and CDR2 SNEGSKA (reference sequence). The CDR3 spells CSAPGLTGELFF. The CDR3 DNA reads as TGCAGTGCCCCAGGGTTGACCGGGGAGCTGTTTTTT.

CDR3 coding DNA: TGTGCCAGCAGTCCACAAACAGGGGGCTCTCATGGCTACACCTTC. This codes for CASSPQTGGSHGYTF. The chain couples TRBV12-3 or TRBV12-4 to TRBJ1-2, with TRBD1 matching over 9 bases. This CDR3 has 15 amino acids. V lost 5 bases to trimming and J lost 6 bases; unmatched junction nucleotides: 10.

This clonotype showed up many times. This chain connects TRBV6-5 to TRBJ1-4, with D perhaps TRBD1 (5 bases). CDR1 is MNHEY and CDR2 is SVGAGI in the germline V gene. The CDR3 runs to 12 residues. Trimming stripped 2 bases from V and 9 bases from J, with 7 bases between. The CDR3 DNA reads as TGTGCCAGCAGTTACGCAGGGAAAAAACTGTTTTTT. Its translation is CASSYAGKKLFF.

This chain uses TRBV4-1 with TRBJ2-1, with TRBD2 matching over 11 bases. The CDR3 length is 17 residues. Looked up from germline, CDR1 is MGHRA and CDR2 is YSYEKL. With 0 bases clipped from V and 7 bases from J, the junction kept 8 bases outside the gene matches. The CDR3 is CASSQERLAGKGNEQFF. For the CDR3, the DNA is TGCGCCAGCAGCCAAGAACGACTAGCGGGAAAGGGTAATGAGCAGTTCTTC.

The chain's CDR3 is CASSPLRAFTDTQYF. CDR3 DNA: TGCGCCAGCAGCCCCTTGAGGGCCTTCACAGATACGCAGTATTTT. The chain joins TRBV5-1 to TRBJ2-3, with D possibly TRBD2 on 5 matching bases. The germline CDR1 and CDR2 sequences are SGHRS and YFSETQ. CDR3 length equals 15 residues. Trimming removed 4 bases at V and 2 bases at J, with 14 bases between.